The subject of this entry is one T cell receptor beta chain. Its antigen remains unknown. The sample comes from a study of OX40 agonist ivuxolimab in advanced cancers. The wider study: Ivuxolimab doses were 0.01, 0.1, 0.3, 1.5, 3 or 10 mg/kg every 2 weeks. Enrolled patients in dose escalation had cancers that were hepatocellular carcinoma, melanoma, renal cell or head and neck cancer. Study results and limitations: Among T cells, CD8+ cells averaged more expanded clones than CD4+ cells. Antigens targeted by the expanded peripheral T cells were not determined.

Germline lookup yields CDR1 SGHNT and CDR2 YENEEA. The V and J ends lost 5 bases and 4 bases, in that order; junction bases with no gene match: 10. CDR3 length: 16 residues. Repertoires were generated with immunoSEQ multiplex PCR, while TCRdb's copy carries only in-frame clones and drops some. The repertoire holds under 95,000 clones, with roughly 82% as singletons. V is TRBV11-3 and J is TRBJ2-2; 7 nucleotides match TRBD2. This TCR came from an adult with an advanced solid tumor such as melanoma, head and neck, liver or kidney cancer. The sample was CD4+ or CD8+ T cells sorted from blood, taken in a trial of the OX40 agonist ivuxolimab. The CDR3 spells CASSPRLAGATGELFF. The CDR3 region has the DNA TGTGCCAGCAGCCCCCGACTAGCTGGTGCCACCGGGGAGCTGTTTTTT. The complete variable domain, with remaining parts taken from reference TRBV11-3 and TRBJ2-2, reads EAGVVQSPRYKIIEKKQPVAFWCNPISGHNTLYWYLQNLGQGPELLIRYENEEAVDDSQLPKDRFSAERLKGVDSTLKIQPAELGDSAVYLCASSPRLAGATGELFFGEGSRLTVL.